This T cell receptor beta chain was found in a study of cytomegalovirus exposure and HLA in healthy donors. The CDR3 loop spans 13 amino acids. With 1 base removed from V and 10 bases from J, the gap between germline ends came to 13 bases. Germline V gene sequence: CDR1 MNHNS, CDR2 SASEGT. Study-wide points: While the bulk of TCR sequences proved rare, some public TCRs turned up in many donors. V- and J-gene trimming of TCR beta was linked (in a later analysis) to a missense DCLRE1C variant. As a later analysis revealed, the rate of TCR association differed by HLA locus, with DRB1 most and HLA-C fewest.

Researchers ran the PCR with 60 Vbeta and 13 Jbeta primers. Only in-frame clones appear in the TCRdb table, and some are missing; sequencing was by immunoSEQ multiplex PCR. The sample shows some 120,000 clones, about 74% of them seen only once. This clone has a single count. Antigen unknown. The TCR originated in a woman between 50 and 59 years old in good health and CMV-seropositive. Sequenced input: PBMCs. The rearrangement links TRBV6-1 to TRBJ1-1; D remains ambiguous. The CDR3 region has the DNA TGTGCCAGCAGTGAAGAACTAAGGCGAGGAGCTTTCTTT. Protein sequence: CASSEELRRGAFF.